The rows below give T cell receptor beta chains drawn from one sample of a study of T cell responses to AZD1222 COVID-19 vaccine. Using immunoSEQ multiplex PCR, the repertoire was profiled, and TCRdb retains in-frame clones only, with some absent. Counted here are about 130,000 clones, 84% occurring once; the ten biggest clones make up over 4%. This specimen was peripheral blood, taken on day 0 of AZD1222 vaccination. Receptors were obtained from an adult in good health. Each CDR3 is given without its conserved first and last residue. For some rows the clone size is stated as once, few or many, or as a class when expanded; others skip it.

V gene,clone size,CDR3 protein
TRBV3-1/TRBV3-2,-,ASSHRGAKNIQY
TRBV3-1/TRBV3-2,-,ASSLPGRSSGNTIY
TRBV18,once,ASSPQGVTTEAF
TRBV18,-,ASSPNAGEAGGAGTEAF
TRBV5-1,-,ASSLALGQGPANTEAF
TRBV6-5,-,ASSSLTGSISYGYT
TRBV30,-,AWTRANYGYT
TRBV6-4,once,ASSTAPQNTGELF
TRBV19,-,ASTAYSGLRSGANVLT
TRBV10-3,-,AISVGEGNHSPLH
TRBV30,-,AWSVGRAQETQY
TRBV3-1/TRBV3-2,-,ASSRQVGGATDTQY
TRBV29-1,-,SVAGQGETLRQY
TRBV11-2,-,ASSLRLGETQY
TRBV9,-,ASSVEGQVNYGYT
TRBV19,-,ASSTQRGSETQY
TRBV7-8,few,ASSADRTYEQY
TRBV2,once,ASGSGQPGANVLT
TRBV30,-,AISRQGASGANVLT
TRBV11-2,-,ASSLGAFQGQDGYT
TRBV10-3,-,AISEQAATNEKLF
TRBV5-5,-,ASSPGAGTGSVTEAF
TRBV24-1,-,ATSDLSLEGKETQY